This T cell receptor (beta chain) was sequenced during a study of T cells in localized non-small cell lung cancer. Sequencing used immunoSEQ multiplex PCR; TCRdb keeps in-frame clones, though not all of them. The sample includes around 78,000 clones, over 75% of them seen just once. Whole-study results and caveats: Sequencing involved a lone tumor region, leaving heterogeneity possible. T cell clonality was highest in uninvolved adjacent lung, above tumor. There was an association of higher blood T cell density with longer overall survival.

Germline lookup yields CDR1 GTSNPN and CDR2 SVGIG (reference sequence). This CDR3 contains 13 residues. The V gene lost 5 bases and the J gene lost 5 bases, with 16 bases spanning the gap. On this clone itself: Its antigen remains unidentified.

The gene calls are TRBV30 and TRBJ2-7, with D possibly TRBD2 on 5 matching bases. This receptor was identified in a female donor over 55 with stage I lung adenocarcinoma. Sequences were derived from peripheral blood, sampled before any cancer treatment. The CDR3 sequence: CAWGRVNLNEQYF. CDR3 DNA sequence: TGTGCCTGGGGGAGAGTGAACTTGAACGAGCAGTACTTC.